This T cell receptor beta chain was captured in a study of T cells in localized non-small cell lung cancer. The study, taken as a whole, reports: Higher blood T cell density went with longer overall survival. Uninvolved nearby lung showed the greatest T cell clonality, exceeding that found in tumor. Heterogeneity remains possible because sequencing was limited to only one tumor region. Researchers found a median approximately 50 of the top 100 tumor clones in adjacent lung.

This clone was observed a handful of times. The antigen is not known. Generated by immunoSEQ multiplex PCR, the TCRdb table keeps only in-frame clones and is missing some. In the table there are tens of thousands of clones, around 86% of which are singletons. The sequences come from peripheral blood, collected before any cancer treatment. The clonotype was recovered from a man aged 40 to 70 with stage I squamous cell lung carcinoma.

The CDR3 loop is CASSLDRGGRQPQHF. The CDR3 DNA follows: TGTGCCAGCAGCTTAGATCGAGGGGGCCGACAGCCCCAGCATTTT. The chain is built from TRBV7-2 and TRBJ1-5, with TRBD1 matching over 7 bases. Trimming took 1 base from V and 7 from J; bases not matched to a gene: 7. CDR1 and CDR2 (germline): SGHTA, FQGNSA. CDR3 length equals 15 residues.